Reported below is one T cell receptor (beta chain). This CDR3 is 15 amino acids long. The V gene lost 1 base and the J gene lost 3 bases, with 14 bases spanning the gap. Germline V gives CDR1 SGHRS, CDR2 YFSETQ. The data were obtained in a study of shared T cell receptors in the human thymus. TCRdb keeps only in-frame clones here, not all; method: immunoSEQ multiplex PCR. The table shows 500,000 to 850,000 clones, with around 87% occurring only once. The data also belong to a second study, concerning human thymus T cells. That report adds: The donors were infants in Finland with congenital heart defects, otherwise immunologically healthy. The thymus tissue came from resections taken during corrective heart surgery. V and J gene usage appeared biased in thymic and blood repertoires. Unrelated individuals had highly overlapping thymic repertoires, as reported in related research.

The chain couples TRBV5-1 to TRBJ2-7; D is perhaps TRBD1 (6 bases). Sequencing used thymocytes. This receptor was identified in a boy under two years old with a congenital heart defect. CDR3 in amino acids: CASSLQGKDYYEQYF. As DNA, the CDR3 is TGCGCCAGCAGCTTGCAGGGGAAGGATTACTACGAGCAGTACTTC.